These T cell receptor beta chains were read from a single sample in a study of blood T cell repertoires in COVID-19. Sequenced by immunoSEQ multiplex PCR; TCRdb stores in-frame clones only, minus some. The table records fewer than 120,000 clones, 87% of them present only once. Sequenced material: peripheral blood. These receptors all stem from a human donor in a cohort sampled during active COVID-19. The CDR3 runs from the conserved cysteine through the conserved F or W. Each record gives: V gene, clone size, D gene, J gene, CDR3 DNA, CDR3 protein. A D gene is named only where the DNA matches it firmly. The listing skips clone size in some rows; elsewhere it reads once, few, many or a size class.

v_gene: TRBV30; abundance: NA; d_gene: NA; j_gene: TRBJ1-2; CDR3nt: TGTGCCTGGAGTGGTTCGGGGGGTTCTGGCTACACCTTC; CDR3aa: CAWSGSGGSGYTF
v_gene: TRBV18; abundance: NA; d_gene: NA; j_gene: TRBJ2-2; CDR3nt: TGTGCCAGCTCACCACTAGCGATTAAGAACACCGGGGAGCTGTTTTTT; CDR3aa: CASSPLAIKNTGELFF
v_gene: TRBV5-1; abundance: NA; d_gene: TRBD2; j_gene: TRBJ2-1; CDR3nt: TGCGCCAGCAGCCGCCTAGGGTCCCGGGGGGGCCGTCGGAATGAGCAGTTCTTC; CDR3aa: CASSRLGSRGGRRNEQFF
v_gene: TRBV29-1; abundance: NA; d_gene: TRBD1; j_gene: TRBJ1-1; CDR3nt: TGCAGCGTTGAAGCCCCAAGCCTATACACAGGGGGGACAGTTTTCTTT; CDR3aa: CSVEAPSLYTGGTVFF
v_gene: TRBV9; abundance: NA; d_gene: TRBD2; j_gene: TRBJ2-7; CDR3nt: TGTGCCAGCAGCGCGCGACTAGCGGGAGGCTCCTACGAGCAGTACTTC; CDR3aa: CASSARLAGGSYEQYF
v_gene: TRBV15; abundance: NA; d_gene: NA; j_gene: TRBJ1-4; CDR3nt: TGTGCCACCAGCAGAGGAGGGGGAGGGCCGGCTGAAAAACTGTTTTTT; CDR3aa: CATSRGGGGPAEKLFF
v_gene: TRBV5-4; abundance: few; d_gene: TRBD1; j_gene: TRBJ1-3; CDR3nt: TGTGCCAGCAGCTTGGACAGGGGCAACACCATATATTTT; CDR3aa: CASSLDRGNTIYF
v_gene: TRBV28; abundance: NA; d_gene: NA; j_gene: TRBJ1-2; CDR3nt: TGTGCCAGCAGTTTTTCCACCGAACACCCAACCAACTATGGCTACACCTTC; CDR3aa: CASSFSTEHPTNYGYTF
v_gene: TRBV19; abundance: NA; d_gene: NA; j_gene: TRBJ2-1; CDR3nt: TGTGCCAGTAGTATCTTTTCCGAGGGAGAGCAGTTCTTC; CDR3aa: CASSIFSEGEQFF
v_gene: TRBV9; abundance: NA; d_gene: TRBD1; j_gene: TRBJ1-5; CDR3nt: TGTGCCAGCAGCGTAGGGACAGGGGGGCCTGAAAATCAGCCCCAGCATTTT; CDR3aa: CASSVGTGGPENQPQHF
v_gene: TRBV27; abundance: NA; d_gene: TRBD1; j_gene: TRBJ1-1; CDR3nt: TGTGCCAGCCACGGGGGACAGGGGGTAACTGAAGCTTTCTTT; CDR3aa: CASHGGQGVTEAFF
v_gene: TRBV4-1; abundance: NA; d_gene: TRBD1; j_gene: TRBJ1-3; CDR3nt: TGCGCCAGCAGCCAAGTGAGCCCCGGGACAGGGGGCGTGAGTGGAAACACCATATATTTT; CDR3aa: CASSQVSPGTGGVSGNTIYF
v_gene: TRBV5-8; abundance: once; d_gene: TRBD1; j_gene: TRBJ1-4; CDR3nt: TGTGCCAGCAGCTTGGGACAGGGGCGGGCTAATGAAAAACTGTTTTTT; CDR3aa: CASSLGQGRANEKLFF
v_gene: TRBV6-6; abundance: NA; d_gene: NA; j_gene: TRBJ1-3; CDR3nt: TGTGCCAGCAGTTACTCGACGGGCTCTGGAAACACCATATATTTT; CDR3aa: CASSYSTGSGNTIYF
v_gene: TRBV3-1/TRBV3-2; abundance: NA; d_gene: NA; j_gene: TRBJ1-1; CDR3nt: TGTGCCAGCAGCCAAGCCGGGTACTCTGAAGCTTTCTTT; CDR3aa: CASSQAGYSEAFF
v_gene: TRBV27; abundance: NA; d_gene: TRBD1; j_gene: TRBJ1-2; CDR3nt: TGTGCCAGCACCACCGGGACAGACTATGGCTACACCTTC; CDR3aa: CASTTGTDYGYTF
v_gene: TRBV9; abundance: NA; d_gene: NA; j_gene: TRBJ1-1; CDR3nt: TGTGCCAGCAGCCCGCAAGGAGGGCTCGGCACTGAAGCTTTCTTT; CDR3aa: CASSPQGGLGTEAFF
v_gene: TRBV28; abundance: NA; d_gene: TRBD2; j_gene: TRBJ2-1; CDR3nt: TGTGCCAGCAGCCGGATGACTAGCGGGCCAAACAATGAGCAGTTCTTC; CDR3aa: CASSRMTSGPNNEQFF
v_gene: TRBV5-6; abundance: NA; d_gene: NA; j_gene: TRBJ2-5; CDR3nt: TGTGCCAGCAGCTTGGCCGGGCTAGCGAGGTACCAAGAGACCCAGTACTTC; CDR3aa: CASSLAGLARYQETQYF
v_gene: TRBV5-8; abundance: NA; d_gene: TRBD2; j_gene: TRBJ2-3; CDR3nt: TGTGCCAGCAACCCGGGACTAGGGAGTCCAGATACGCAGTATTTT; CDR3aa: CASNPGLGSPDTQYF
v_gene: TRBV2; abundance: NA; d_gene: TRBD1; j_gene: TRBJ1-6; CDR3nt: TGTGCCACCTCCGGGACAGGCCTCTCCTATAATTCACCCCTCCACTTT; CDR3aa: CATSGTGLSYNSPLHF
v_gene: TRBV5-4; abundance: NA; d_gene: TRBD1; j_gene: TRBJ1-4; CDR3nt: TGTGCCAGCAGCTTGGCGGGACAGGGGGCTGGTGGTGAAAAACTGTTTTTT; CDR3aa: CASSLAGQGAGGEKLFF
v_gene: TRBV4-2; abundance: NA; d_gene: TRBD2; j_gene: TRBJ2-3; CDR3nt: TGTGCCAGCAGCCAGTTGGGACTAGGCTATGGTGCAGATACGCAGTATTTT; CDR3aa: CASSQLGLGYGADTQYF
v_gene: TRBV6-2/TRBV6-3; abundance: once; d_gene: NA; j_gene: TRBJ2-4; CDR3nt: TGTGCCAGCAGTTACTCGAGGGTCGGAAACATTCAGTACTTC; CDR3aa: CASSYSRVGNIQYF
v_gene: TRBV9; abundance: NA; d_gene: NA; j_gene: TRBJ1-2; CDR3nt: TGTGCCAGCAGCGCCCCAGGGACTTGGTTTAACTATGGCTACACCTTC; CDR3aa: CASSAPGTWFNYGYTF
v_gene: TRBV7-9; abundance: NA; d_gene: TRBD1; j_gene: TRBJ2-2; CDR3nt: TGTGCCGGAGACAGGGTAACCACCGGGGAGCTGTTTTTT; CDR3aa: CAGDRVTTGELFF
v_gene: TRBV28; abundance: NA; d_gene: NA; j_gene: TRBJ1-2; CDR3nt: TGTGCCAGCAGTTCCGGACAGTCTTCTTATGGCTACACCTTC; CDR3aa: CASSSGQSSYGYTF
v_gene: TRBV30; abundance: NA; d_gene: TRBD1; j_gene: TRBJ1-5; CDR3nt: TGTGCCTGGAGTGTCTGGGACAGTCCGGATCAGCCCCAGCATTTT; CDR3aa: CAWSVWDSPDQPQHF
v_gene: TRBV7-9; abundance: NA; d_gene: TRBD1; j_gene: TRBJ1-2; CDR3nt: TGTGCCAGCAGCTATGGAGGAGGGGGCGAGAGCTATGGCTACACCTTC; CDR3aa: CASSYGGGGESYGYTF
v_gene: TRBV5-4; abundance: NA; d_gene: NA; j_gene: TRBJ2-6; CDR3nt: TGTGCCAGCAGCTTGGTTTCAGGGGATACTGGGGCCAACGTCCTGACTTTC; CDR3aa: CASSLVSGDTGANVLTF
v_gene: TRBV6-2/TRBV6-3; abundance: NA; d_gene: TRBD1; j_gene: TRBJ1-5; CDR3nt: TGTGCCAGCAGTTATCTCGACAGGGAGGAGCCCCAGCATTTT; CDR3aa: CASSYLDREEPQHF
v_gene: TRBV27; abundance: NA; d_gene: TRBD1; j_gene: TRBJ2-7; CDR3nt: TGTGCCAGCAGCACGGGGACAGGGGTCTTCTACGAGCAGTACTTC; CDR3aa: CASSTGTGVFYEQYF